A selection of T cell receptor beta chains follows, all from one sample in a study of T cell repertoires in cytomegalovirus infection. MiXCR, applied by TCRdb to the reads, yields one record per CDR3 protein. The sample consists of fewer than 250,000 distinct CDR3 sequences, roughly 12% of them appearing once. Sample: PBMCs. The receptor set was obtained from a human donor in good health (CMV status not recorded). Some clones in this sample may be carry-over from other donors' samples. Each CDR3 is given with its conserved first and last residue. The order of the fields is V gene, clone size, CDR3 protein. Clone size is stated in some rows and not others, as once, few, many or a class when expanded.

TRBV7-9	many	CASSLQPNTEAFF
TRBV5-6	NA	CASSLIHPGAEAFF
TRBV5-1	many	CASSHGTAQETQYF
TRBV19	many	CASSIGGSGHNQPQHF
TRBV24-1	few	CATSDANAYEQYF
TRBV7-9	many	CASSPGERNQPQHF
TRBV11-2	many	CASSLGGLGQSTSYNEQFF
TRBV19	NA	CASSMTQVGTEAFF
TRBV19	few	CASSIAGTDSSYNEQFF
TRBV2	many	CASTLREGTQYF
TRBV27	few	CASSPRTSSGETQYF
TRBV7-3	few	CASSLSRASNSPLHF
TRBV28	many	CASKDPGTYNEQFF
TRBV2	NA	CASSEARAVFEQYF
TRBV9	few	CASSPQGRLGGYTF
TRBV7-3	many	CASSLGQGATDTQYF
TRBV18	NA	CASSPTDRTEAFF
TRBV4-3	NA	CASSQDRLAGDEQYF
TRBV30	NA	CAWSVGHVGEQFF
TRBV20-1	many	CSAGGQGAREQPQHF
TRBV7-2	few	CASSLVHDRLTYEQYF
TRBV7-2	many	CASSAGTVGEQYF
TRBV4-3	NA	CASRREGSKSDTQYF
TRBV5-1	NA	CASSFGLADEKLFF
TRBV7-2	many	CASSSEGLAGDEQFF
TRBV7-2	many	CASSSAGGLRSSTDTQYF
TRBV19	few	CASSIGTGVDEQYF
TRBV6-5	few	CASRPGVVGNQPQHF
TRBV24-1	NA	CATSDSRDRGYEQCF
TRBV10-3	many	CAISESVHSGASYNEQFF
TRBV18	few	CASSPSGGFQETQYF
TRBV19	NA	CASTPLAGEVYEQYF
TRBV7-2	many	CASSLALAGGYNEQFF
TRBV29-1	few	CSARTSQSSYEQYF
TRBV19	many	CASNRGRPSGANVLTF
TRBV28	many	CASSPAGRDSNQPQHF
TRBV6-4	NA	CASSDWGTGELFF
TRBV12-3/TRBV12-4	NA	CASSLLAGVRETQYF
TRBV20-1	NA	CSARALIGLQETQYF
TRBV28	many	CASSGDRLLPYEQYF
TRBV19	many	CASSSGGTTGETQYF
TRBV2	NA	CASTEKETQYF
TRBV2	few	CASSDTADSATNEKLFF
TRBV7-3	many	CASSLGGVNSPLHF
TRBV7-9	few	CASAGSTDTQYF